This T cell receptor beta chain was identified in a study of blood T cell repertoires in COVID-19. Turning to the study itself: Samples taken during acute and convalescent COVID-19 were collected in the United States, Italy and Spain. PBMCs, B-cell-depleted T cells, or T cells provided the cDNA or gDNA that made up the material.

Authors' processing steps: Reference gene primer amplification in the assay estimated nucleated cell counts. Assay: immunoSEQ multiplex PCR; the TCRdb copy retains only in-frame clones and omits some. V, J and clone size derive from that table, while D and trimming were established from the DNA sequence. The data show 200,000 or so clones, around 80% seen once. Deletions cut 0 bases from V and 7 bases from J, with 10 bases between. The germline V gene encodes CDR1 MNHNS and CDR2 SASEGT. The CDR3 is 15 amino acids. This sequence originates from a woman in her 70s with acute or convalescent COVID-19. The chain has TRBV6-1 and TRBJ1-6; D perhaps matches TRBD1 (6 bases). Sequenced: peripheral blood. The chain's CDR3 is CASSEAQGVNSPLHF. CDR3 sequence (DNA): TGTGCCAGCAGTGAAGCACAGGGCGTCAATTCACCCCTCCACTTT.